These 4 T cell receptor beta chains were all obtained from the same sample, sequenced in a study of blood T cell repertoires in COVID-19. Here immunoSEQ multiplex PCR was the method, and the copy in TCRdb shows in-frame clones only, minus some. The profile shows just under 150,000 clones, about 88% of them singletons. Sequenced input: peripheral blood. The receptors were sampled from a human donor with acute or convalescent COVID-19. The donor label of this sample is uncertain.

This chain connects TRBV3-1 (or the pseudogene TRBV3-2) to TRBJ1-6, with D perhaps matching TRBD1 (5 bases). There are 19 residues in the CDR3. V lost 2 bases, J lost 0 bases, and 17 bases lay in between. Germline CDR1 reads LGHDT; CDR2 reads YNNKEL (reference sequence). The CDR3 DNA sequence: TGTGCCAGCAGCCAAAAACCCGGGGGGGTAGGCTCCTATAATTCACCCCTCCACTTT. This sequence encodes CASSQKPGGVGSYNSPLHF.

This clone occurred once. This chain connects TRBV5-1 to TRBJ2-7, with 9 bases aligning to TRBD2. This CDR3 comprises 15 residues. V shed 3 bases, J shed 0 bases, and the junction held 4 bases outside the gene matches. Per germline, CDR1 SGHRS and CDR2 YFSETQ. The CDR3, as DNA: TGCGCCAGCAGCTATGGACTAGCGACCTCCTACGAGCAGTACTTC. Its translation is CASSYGLATSYEQYF.

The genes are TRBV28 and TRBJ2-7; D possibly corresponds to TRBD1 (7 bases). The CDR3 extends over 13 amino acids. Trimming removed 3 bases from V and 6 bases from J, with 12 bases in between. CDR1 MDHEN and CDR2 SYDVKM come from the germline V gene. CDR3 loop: CASSFPRGVEQYF. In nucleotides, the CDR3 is TGTGCCAGCAGTTTTCCCAGGGGGGTCGAGCAGTACTTC.

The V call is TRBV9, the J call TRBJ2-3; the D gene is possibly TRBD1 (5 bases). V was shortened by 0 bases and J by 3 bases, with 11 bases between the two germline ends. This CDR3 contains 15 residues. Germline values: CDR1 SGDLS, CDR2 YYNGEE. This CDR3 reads CASSVEGIRTDTQYF. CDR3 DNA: TGTGCCAGCAGCGTAGAGGGGATCCGGACAGATACGCAGTATTTT. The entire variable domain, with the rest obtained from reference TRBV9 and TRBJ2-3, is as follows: DSGVTQTPKHLITATGQRVTLRCSPRSGDLSVYWYQQSLDQGLQFLIQYYNGEERAKGNILERFSAQQFPDLHSELNLSSLELGDSALYFCASSVEGIRTDTQYFGPGTRLTVL.